The 15 T cell receptor beta chains in this list originate from one sample, sequenced in a study of CD4 and CD8 cells across lung adenocarcinoma regions. MiXCR, run by TCRdb on the PCR reads, gives a single entry per CDR3 protein. This table holds approximately 16,000 distinct CDR3 sequences, 45% to 70% found once. Sequenced sample: CD8+ T cells from the center of a lung tumor. These receptors all stem from a female donor with lung adenocarcinoma. The CD4 and CD8 labels of this study may be unreliable.

This clonotype was detected only a few times. This sequence joins TRBV6-1 and TRBJ2-2; TRBD2 agrees at 14 bases. The tail of the sequence fits TRBJ2-3 better, so the J call may be wrong. CDR3 length: 17 residues. Per germline, CDR1 MNHNS and CDR2 SASEGT. This CDR3 is CASRRLAGGLGTGEQYF. As DNA, the CDR3 is TGTGCCAGCAGGCGACTAGCGGGGGGGCTGGGCACCGGGGAGCAGTATTTT.

This clonotype was seen repeatedly, ten times or more. The V and J genes are TRBV6-1 and TRBJ1-1; 8 nucleotides align to TRBD1. This CDR3 comprises 13 residues. V trimming: 9 bases; J trimming: 4 bases; junction bases outside the gene matches: 7. Germline CDR1 is MNHNS and CDR2 is SASEGT. The CDR3 bases are TGTGCCAGTGGACAGGGCTTTTTCACTGAAGCTTTCTTT. Amino acid sequence: CASGQGFFTEAFF.

The chain recombines TRBV10-3 with TRBJ2-1; D is unclear. The length of the CDR3 is 13 residues. Germline CDR1 and CDR2: ENHRY and SYGVKD. V was clipped by 3 bases and J by 4 bases, with 7 bases between them. CDR3 nucleotide sequence: TGTGCCATCAGTGACAGGAAGTACAATGAGCAGTTCTTC. It codes for CAISDRKYNEQFF.

This clonotype was picked up many times. The genes are TRBV10-3 and TRBJ1-2; D perhaps matches TRBD1 (6 bases). Germline V CDR1 and CDR2: ENHRY, SYGVKD. V shed 0 bases and J shed 7 bases, with 15 bases lying between them. This CDR3 has 15 amino acids. As DNA, the CDR3 is TGTGCCATCAGTGAGTCTCCGGGGGCTACACCTGGCTACACCTTC. Its protein is CAISESPGATPGYTF.

V is TRBV6-1 and J is TRBJ2-3, with 7 nucleotides matching TRBD1. TRBJ2-7 explains the end of the DNA better; the J call may be wrong. Germline V gene data show CDR1 as MNHNS and CDR2 as SASEGT. There are 16 residues in the CDR3. CDR3 amino acids: CVSSPRGHRAKDTQYF. DNA for the CDR3: TGTGTGAGCAGCCCTAGGGGGCACCGAGCCAAAGACACGCAGTACTTC.

This sequence joins TRBV27 and TRBJ1-6; 9 bases agree with TRBD1. The CDR3 length is 15 residues. V shed 7 bases and J 5 bases; nucleotides not matched to a gene: 6. Germline values: CDR1 MNHEY, CDR2 SMNVEV (reference sequence). CDR3 sequence (DNA): TGTGCCAGCACCCCCGGGGACAGGGATAATTCACCCCTCCACTTT. It translates to CASTPGDRDNSPLHF.

Concerning this clonotype itself: Given a much more abundant clone one base away, this may be a read error. A read error is likely, as this CDR3 ends without the conserved phenylalanine or tryptophan. The chain links TRBV27 to TRBJ1-1; the D gene is possibly TRBD1 (5 bases). V lost 2 bases and J lost 4, with 17 bases in between. The CDR3 runs to 16 residues. Per the germline V gene, CDR1 is MNHEY and CDR2 is SMNVEV (reference sequence). In DNA, the CDR3 is TGTGCCAGCAGTTTACTTAGGACGGGGGGGAGCACTGAAGCTTTCTTA. Its protein product is CASSLLRTGGSTEAFL.

This clonotype was counted a few times. This chain links TRBV4-2 with TRBJ1-1; D may be TRBD1 (6 bases). The CDR3 totals 16 residues. Per germline, CDR1 LGHNA and CDR2 YNFKEQ. Trimming shortened V by 1 base and J by 3 bases, and 15 bases separated the two germline ends. CDR3 DNA: TGTGCCAGCAGCCAAGCCCGGGGGGCTGGGGACACTGAAGCTTTCTTT. Translation: CASSQARGAGDTEAFF.

CDR3 nucleotide sequence: TGTGCCAGCAGCCCTATGACTAGCGGGGACTTCAATGAGCAGTTCTTC. Protein sequence: CASSPMTSGDFNEQFF. This chain joins TRBV3-1 and TRBJ2-1; 11 bases align to TRBD2. The CDR3 has 16 residues. V lost 4 bases and J lost 6; bases outside the gene matches: 8. Germline V gene data show CDR1 as LGHDT and CDR2 as YNNKEL (reference sequence).

The CDR3 sequence: CASSELGNEQFF. The CDR3 coding sequence is TGTGCCAGCAGTGAATTAGGGAATGAGCAGTTCTTC. V and J are TRBV6-1 and TRBJ2-1; no clear D. The CDR3 has 12 amino acids. Per germline, CDR1 MNHNS and CDR2 SASEGT. V lost 2 bases and J lost 7, with 6 bases in between.

This clonotype was found a few times. This chain uses TRBV3-1 with TRBJ1-2; 7 bases map to TRBD1. This CDR3 spans 17 amino acids. V gave up 0 bases and J gave up 3 bases; unmatched junction bases: 10. Per the germline V gene, CDR1 is LGHDT and CDR2 is YNNKEL (reference sequence). CDR3 loop: CASSQDHSGGIDYGYTF. CDR3 sequence (DNA): TGTGCCAGCAGCCAAGACCACTCAGGGGGGATTGACTATGGCTACACCTTC. The variable domain in full, completed from reference TRBV3-1 and TRBJ1-2, reads DTAVSQTPKYLVTQMGNDKSIKCEQNLGHDTMYWYKQDSKKFLKIMFSYNNKELIINETVPNRFSPKSPDKAHLNLHINSLELGDSAVYFCASSQDHSGGIDYGYTFGSGTRLTVV.

The chain couples TRBV4-1 to TRBJ2-5; 10 bases align to TRBD1. J gave up 5 bases and V 2 bases, and 8 bases lay outside the gene matches. This CDR3 comprises 16 residues. Germline V lookup: CDR1 MGHRA, CDR2 YSYEKL. CDR3 coding DNA: TGCGCCAGCAGCCAACCAGGGACAGGGGCCCGGGAGACCCAGTACTTC. It yields the protein CASSQPGTGARETQYF.

This clonotype was recorded once. The chain couples TRBV7-2 to TRBJ2-3; either TRBD1 or TRBD2 may fit D (5 bases each). Germline V gene sequence: CDR1 SGHTA, CDR2 FQGNSA. This CDR3 contains 16 residues. Trimming removed 11 bases at V and 5 bases at J, with 26 bases between. The CDR3 here is CACRSSGLGAKDTQYF. In DNA, the CDR3 is TGTGCCTGCCGCTCCTCGGGGCTGGGAGCCAAAGATACGCAGTATTTT.

This chain connects TRBV6-1 to TRBJ2-7, with D perhaps TRBD2 (5 bases). Germline V CDR1 and CDR2: MNHNS, SASEGT. The ends were cut back, 7 bases at V and 0 bases at J, with 19 bases in the middle. This CDR3 comprises 16 residues. This chain's CDR3 is CASTGASSRSSYEQYF. The CDR3 DNA follows: TGTGCCAGCACCGGAGCTAGCTCAAGGAGCTCCTACGAGCAGTACTTC.

The chain recombines TRBV6-1 with TRBJ1-4, with 11 bases aligning to TRBD1. The germline CDR1 and CDR2 sequences are MNHNS and SASEGT. This CDR3 has 15 residues. J gave up 8 bases and V 2 bases, and 4 bases lay outside the gene matches. The CDR3 sequence: CASSERTGGAEKLFF. CDR3 nucleotide sequence: TGTGCCAGCAGTGAAAGGACAGGGGGCGCGGAAAAACTGTTTTTT.